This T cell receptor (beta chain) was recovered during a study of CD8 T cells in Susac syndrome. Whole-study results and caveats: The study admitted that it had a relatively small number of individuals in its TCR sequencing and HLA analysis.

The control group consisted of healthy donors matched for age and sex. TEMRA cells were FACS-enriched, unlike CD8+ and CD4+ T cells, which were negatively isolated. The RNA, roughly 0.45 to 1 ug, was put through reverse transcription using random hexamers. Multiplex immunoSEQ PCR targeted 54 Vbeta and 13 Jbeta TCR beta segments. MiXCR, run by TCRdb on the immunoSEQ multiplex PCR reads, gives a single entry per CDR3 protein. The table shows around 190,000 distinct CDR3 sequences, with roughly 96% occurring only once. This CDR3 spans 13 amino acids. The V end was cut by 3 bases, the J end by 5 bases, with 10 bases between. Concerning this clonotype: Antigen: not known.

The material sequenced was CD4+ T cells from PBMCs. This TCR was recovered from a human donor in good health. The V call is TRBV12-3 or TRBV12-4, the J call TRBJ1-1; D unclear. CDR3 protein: CASSFNFDTEAFF. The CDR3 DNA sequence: TGTGCCAGCAGTTTCAACTTTGATACTGAAGCTTTCTTT.